Below, 27 T cell receptor beta chains from the same sample are listed, as sequenced in a study of blood T cell repertoires in COVID-19. Repertoires were generated with immunoSEQ multiplex PCR, while TCRdb's copy carries only in-frame clones and drops some. The repertoire consists of fewer than 300,000 clones, with more than 75% occurring once and the leading ten covering 2% to 3%. Sequencing was performed on peripheral blood. Receptors originate from a woman between 50 and 59 years old with acute or convalescent COVID-19.

This clone has a single count. The chain recombines TRBV2 with TRBJ1-3; D is ambiguous. CDR3 length: 14 residues. V lost 7 bases to trimming and J lost 3 bases, with 13 bases between them. The V gene's germline CDR1 is SNHLY and CDR2 FYNNEI. The CDR3 loop is CASNRLGGGNTIYF. The CDR3 bases are TGTGCCAGCAATAGACTTGGAGGTGGAAACACCATATATTTT.

This chain links TRBV28 with TRBJ2-7; 7 bases are a match to TRBD2. Germline V gene data show CDR1 as MDHEN and CDR2 as SYDVKM. The J segment lost 2 bases and the V segment lost 7 bases, leaving 5 bases of the junction unmatched. This CDR3 has 13 residues. The CDR3 DNA reads TGTGCCAGCACGCCCGGGGGGACCTACGAGCAGTACTTC. It specifies CASTPGGTYEQYF.

The chain combines TRBV10-3 with TRBJ1-1; D ambiguous. There are 13 residues in the CDR3. Trimming removed 3 bases from V and 1 base from J, with 6 bases in between. Germline V gene sequence: CDR1 ENHRY, CDR2 SYGVKD. The CDR3 sequence: CAISDRTNTEAFF. The CDR3 DNA follows: TGTGCCATCAGTGACAGAACGAACACTGAAGCTTTCTTT.

V gene TRBV27 combines with J gene TRBJ2-7; D unresolved. The V gene's germline CDR1 is MNHEY and CDR2 SMNVEV (reference sequence). The CDR3 consists of 12 residues. The V end lost 7 bases, the J end lost 2 bases, and 9 bases lay between the germline ends. CDR3 sequence: CASKRGAYEQYF. The DNA of the CDR3 is TGTGCCAGCAAGCGCGGAGCCTACGAGCAGTACTTC.

This clone was detected once. This sequence joins TRBV14 and TRBJ2-1, with a possible D match to TRBD1 (6 bases). The V gene's germline CDR1 is SGHDN and CDR2 FVKESK. This CDR3 region has 13 residues. The ends were cut back, 4 bases at V and 8 bases at J, with 12 bases in the middle. CDR3: CASSRYGGYEQFF. Written as DNA, the CDR3 is TGTGCCAGCAGCCGGTATGGGGGCTATGAGCAGTTCTTC.

The chain employs TRBV7-2 and TRBJ2-1; 10 bases are shared with TRBD1. J lost 10 bases, V lost 6 bases, and 12 bases had no gene match. CDR1 is SGHTA and CDR2 is FQGNSA in the germline V gene. The CDR3 consists of 15 residues. CDR3 DNA: TGTGCCAGCAGATCTAGACAGGGGGCTCAAGAGGAGCAGTTCTTC. This encodes CASRSRQGAQEEQFF.

The chain joins TRBV12-3 or TRBV12-4 to TRBJ1-2, with D unresolved. The CDR3 covers 12 residues. V was shortened by 6 bases and J by 7 bases, with 12 bases between the two germline ends. The CDR3 region has the DNA TGTGCCAGCAGCCAAGCGTTCTCTGGCTACACCTTC. Protein product: CASSQAFSGYTF.

The chain recombines TRBV28 with TRBJ1-2; TRBD1 might be the D (6 bases). Trimming removed 10 bases at V and 4 bases at J, with 22 bases between. The CDR3 consists of 15 residues. Germline assignment: CDR1 MDHEN and CDR2 SYDVKM. The CDR3: CAITHRVDRSYGYTF. The CDR3 nucleotides read TGTGCCATCACTCACCGCGTGGACAGATCCTATGGCTACACCTTC.

This chain links TRBV30 with TRBJ1-4; D possibly corresponds to TRBD1 (6 bases). The CDR3 totals 13 residues. Germline V CDR1 and CDR2: GTSNPN, SVGIG (reference sequence). The V and J ends lost 5 bases and 8 bases respectively, with 15 bases between them. The CDR3 region is CAWRRGSGEKLFF. The CDR3 nucleotides read TGTGCCTGGCGTAGGGGGTCAGGGGAAAAACTGTTTTTT.

The genes are TRBV7-9 and TRBJ1-4; 7 bases line up with TRBD1. V trimming: 5 bases; J trimming: 5 bases; junction bases outside the gene matches: 11. The V gene's germline CDR1 is SEHNR and CDR2 FQNEAQ (reference sequence). The CDR3 is 16 residues long. The CDR3 region is CASSTLLRGPNEKLFF. The CDR3 DNA is TGTGCCAGCAGCACACTCCTTAGGGGGCCAAATGAAAAACTGTTTTTT.

The CDR3 DNA reads TGTGCCAGCAGTTACTCGAGCGGGACAGGGCTGAGACAGCCCCAGCATTTT. As protein: CASSYSSGTGLRQPQHF. The chain couples TRBV6-2 or TRBV6-3 to TRBJ1-5; TRBD1 agrees at 9 bases. Germline CDR1 MNHEY, CDR2 SVGEGT. CDR3 length equals 17 residues. J lost 7 bases, V lost 0 bases, and 10 bases had no gene match.

V gene TRBV7-2 combines with J gene TRBJ1-2; D call uncertain. CDR1 and CDR2 (germline): SGHTA, FQGNSA. The V and J ends lost 4 bases and 2 bases respectively, with 11 bases between them. The CDR3 extends over 14 amino acids. For the CDR3, the DNA is TGTGCCAGCAGCTATACAACGGGGAACTATGGCTACACCTTC. It translates to CASSYTTGNYGYTF.

This clone occurred once. The chain links TRBV7-2 to TRBJ2-7; 12 bases align to TRBD2. The CDR3 consists of 15 residues. Germline CDR1 and CDR2: SGHTA and FQGNSA. The V gene end was trimmed by 4 bases and the J gene end by 6 bases; junction bases not matched to a gene: 7. CDR3 bases: TGTGCCAGCAGCTGGAGGACTAGCGGGATTGGCGAGCAGTACTTC. It encodes CASSWRTSGIGEQYF.

This chain links TRBV5-1 with TRBJ2-1; 8 bases are shared with TRBD2. CDR3 length: 14 amino acids. V trimming: 4 bases; J trimming: 12 bases; junction bases outside the gene matches: 12. Per the germline V gene, CDR1 is SGHRS and CDR2 is YFSETQ. The CDR3 protein is CASSRIGLAERQFF. CDR3 nucleotide sequence: TGCGCCAGCAGCCGGATCGGACTAGCAGAACGGCAGTTCTTC.

The rearrangement links TRBV19 to TRBJ1-4; weak D call: TRBD1 (5 bases). With 5 bases removed from V and 7 bases from J, the gap between germline ends came to 11 bases. Looked up from germline, CDR1 is LNHDA and CDR2 is SQIVND (reference sequence). CDR3 size: 13 residues. As DNA, the CDR3 is TGTGCCAGTAGTTCCAGGGTTTTTGAAAAACTGTTTTTT. Translating gives CASSSRVFEKLFF.

This clone was detected only once. The rearrangement links TRBV3-1 (or the pseudogene TRBV3-2) to TRBJ2-7; TRBD1 might be the D (5 bases). Germline lookup yields CDR1 LGHDT and CDR2 YNNKEL (reference sequence). The V end lost 3 bases, the J end lost 5 bases, and 5 bases lay between the germline ends. The CDR3 length is 11 residues. The CDR3 nucleotides read TGTGCCAGCAGCCAGACAGACGAGCAGTACTTC. This encodes CASSQTDEQYF.

CDR3 in DNA: TGTGCCAGCTCCCTGGAGGGGTGGGGCACTGAAGCTTTCTTT. This encodes CASSLEGWGTEAFF. V is TRBV18 and J is TRBJ1-1; a possible D gene is TRBD1 (5 bases). In germline, CDR1 is KGHSH, CDR2 LQKENI. V lost 6 bases and J 4 bases, leaving 15 bases between the germline ends. This CDR3 region has 14 residues.

V and J are TRBV15 and TRBJ2-7, with 9 bases aligning to TRBD1. The ends lost 5 bases at V and 7 bases at J; junction bases unmatched: 9. Germline CDR1 LNHNV, CDR2 YYDKDF (reference sequence). This CDR3 spans 14 amino acids. The chain's CDR3 is CATSPGQGFLEQYF. The CDR3 coding sequence is TGTGCCACCAGCCCGGGACAGGGATTTCTAGAGCAGTACTTC.

The J gene is TRBJ2-7, the V gene TRBV5-3; tentative D call: TRBD2 (7 bases). TRBV5-3 is treated as an ORF (open reading frame) with a function not yet certain. The CDR3 contains 14 residues. Deletions cut 0 bases from V and 2 bases from J, with 9 bases between. The CDR3: CARSLVGGAYEQYF. For the CDR3, the DNA is TGTGCCAGAAGCTTGGTAGGGGGGGCCTACGAGCAGTACTTC.

This chain connects TRBV6-2 or TRBV6-3 to TRBJ2-7, with TRBD2 matching over 7 bases. The CDR3 length is 15 residues. Germline CDR1 MNHEY, CDR2 SVGEGT. V lost 2 bases and J lost 2; bases outside the gene matches: 6. CDR3 sequence: CASSYTRAGTYEQYF. CDR3 DNA sequence: TGTGCCAGCAGTTACACCCGAGCGGGAACCTACGAGCAGTACTTC.

The gene calls are TRBV7-2 and TRBJ2-7, with 9 positions matching TRBD2. V shed 7 bases and J 4 bases; nucleotides not matched to a gene: 11. The CDR3 is made up of 15 amino acids. Germline values: CDR1 SGHTA, CDR2 FQGNSA. CDR3 sequence: CASNYSAGGLYEQYF. The CDR3 DNA reads as TGTGCCAGCAACTATTCGGCGGGAGGGCTGTACGAGCAGTACTTC.

The chain has TRBV19 and TRBJ1-1, with 8 nucleotides matching TRBD1. Per germline, CDR1 LNHDA and CDR2 SQIVND (reference sequence). The V segment lost 5 bases and the J segment 1 base; nucleotides outside the gene matches: 9. This CDR3 is built from 16 residues. CDR3: CASSGGQDMKNTEAFF. CDR3 coding DNA: TGTGCCAGTAGTGGGGGACAGGACATGAAGAACACTGAAGCTTTCTTT.

The chain employs TRBV18 and TRBJ2-7; D gene ambiguous. V was pared by 3 bases and J by 6 bases, with 15 bases between. CDR1 is KGHSH, CDR2 LQKENI, per germline. The CDR3 runs 14 residues. CDR3 residues: CASSPVPTGGEQYF. CDR3 coding DNA: TGTGCCAGCTCACCCGTACCGACCGGCGGCGAGCAGTACTTC.

V and J are TRBV25-1 and TRBJ1-6; TRBD1 aligns across 8 bases. Germline V gene sequence: CDR1 MGHDK, CDR2 SYGVNS. This CDR3 has 12 residues. Losses at the gene ends were 11 bases for V and 14 bases for J; bases not matched to a gene: 11. For the CDR3, the DNA is TGTGCCGTTCGGACAGGGTTTAAGGCCCTCCACTTT. This encodes CAVRTGFKALHF.

As for this clone: The sample carries other DNA sequences with the same CDR3. This rearrangement joins TRBV5-1 to TRBJ2-3; D unclear. There are 13 residues in the CDR3. V lost 3 bases and J lost 2, with 7 bases in between. Per the germline V gene, CDR1 is SGHRS and CDR2 is YFSETQ. CDR3 sequence: CASSSSSTDTQYF. The CDR3, as DNA: TGCGCCAGCAGCTCTTCTTCCACAGATACGCAGTATTTT.

The CDR3 here is CASSLVNRGDYGYTF. The CDR3 DNA follows: TGTGCCAGCAGTTTAGTGAACAGGGGGGACTATGGCTACACCTTC. The chain combines TRBV28 with TRBJ1-2, with 8 bases fitting TRBD1. CDR3 length: 15 amino acids. CDR1 is MDHEN, CDR2 SYDVKM, per germline. Losses at the gene ends were 2 bases for V and 3 bases for J; bases not matched to a gene: 5.

V usage is TRBV6-6 and J usage is TRBJ1-1; 9 bases agree with TRBD1. This CDR3 spans 15 amino acids. V lost 7 bases to trimming and J lost 5 bases; unmatched junction nucleotides: 11. Germline lookup yields CDR1 MNHNY and CDR2 SVGAGI (reference sequence). DNA of the CDR3: TGTGCCAGCAAGATTGGCACAGGGGGCTGGACTGAAGCTTTCTTT. The encoded protein is CASKIGTGGWTEAFF.